The T cell receptor (beta chain) described here comes from a study of T cell changes during pregnancy in multiple sclerosis. This table comes from immunoSEQ multiplex PCR, and its TCRdb copy is limited to in-frame clones, with some not included. The data contain 80,000 to 130,000 clones, 90% to 95% of them singletons. V lost 2 bases to trimming and J lost 1 base; unmatched junction nucleotides: 4. This CDR3 comprises 15 residues. Germline assignment: CDR1 SGHAT and CDR2 FQNNGV. The input for sequencing was peripheral blood, taken before pregnancy. This chain joins TRBV11-2 and TRBJ1-1, with TRBD1 matching 7 bases. This sequence was found in a female donor with multiple sclerosis, enrolled in a pregnancy study. The CDR3 bases are TGTGCCAGCAGCTTACAGGGGGACGCGAACACTGAAGCTTTCTTT. It translates to CASSLQGDANTEAFF.